This is a list of T cell receptor beta chains from one sample in a study of blood T cell repertoires in COVID-19. The method was immunoSEQ multiplex PCR; TCRdb's version includes in-frame clones alone and lacks a portion of them. This table holds about 210,000 clones, around four fifths found once. The sequencing sample was made of peripheral blood. These receptors originate from a woman aged 80 or over with COVID-19, enrolled during active disease. The CDR3 runs from the conserved cysteine through the conserved F or W. The order of the fields is CDR3 protein, CDR3 DNA, V gene, J gene, CDR3 length, clone size, D gene. D genes are given only for firm matches. Not all rows give a size; the values are once, few, many and, for expanded clones, a class.

CASSSPGQGYTEAFF,TGTGCCAGCAGTTCCCCGGGACAGGGGTACACTGAAGCTTTCTTT,TRBV6-5,TRBJ1-1,15,NA,TRBD1
CASSLPTGATNEKLFF,TGCGCCAGCAGCTTACCGACAGGAGCAACTAATGAAAAACTGTTTTTT,TRBV5-1,TRBJ1-4,16,NA,NA
CASSLAPGEETQYF,TGCGCCAGCAGCTTGGCCCCGGGGGAAGAGACCCAGTACTTC,TRBV5-1,TRBJ2-5,14,NA,NA
CASSPRLAAQETQYF,TGTGCCAGCAGTCCTAGACTAGCGGCTCAAGAGACCCAGTACTTC,TRBV7-9,TRBJ2-5,15,NA,TRBD2
CASSFVTGGTGELFF,TGCGCCAGCAGCTTCGTGACAGGGGGCACCGGGGAGCTGTTTTTT,TRBV5-1,TRBJ2-2,15,NA,TRBD1
CAISRAREGSYNSPLHF,TGTGCCATCTCTCGGGCCCGAGAGGGCTCCTATAATTCACCCCTCCACTTT,TRBV10-3,TRBJ1-6,17,NA,NA
CASSRTSGQGSGYTF,TGTGCCAGCAGTCGCACCTCGGGACAGGGATCTGGCTACACCTTC,TRBV28,TRBJ1-2,15,NA,TRBD1
CASSQEPSGGSNLKTQYF,TGCGCCAGCAGCCAAGAACCTAGCGGGGGGAGTAATTTAAAGACCCAGTACTTC,TRBV4-1,TRBJ2-5,18,NA,TRBD2
CASSERDRMHQPQHF,TGTGCCAGCAGTGAAAGGGACAGGATGCATCAGCCCCAGCATTTT,TRBV6-1,TRBJ1-5,15,NA,TRBD1
CASSSNRGTEAFF,TGTGCCAGCAGCTCGAACAGGGGCACTGAAGCTTTCTTT,TRBV13,TRBJ1-1,13,NA,TRBD1
CASSPQGSPSNYGYTF,TGTGCCAGCTCACCCCAGGGGTCTCCGTCCAACTATGGCTACACCTTC,TRBV18,TRBJ1-2,16,NA,NA
CASSRDRGETQYF,TGTGCCAGCAGCCGGGACAGGGGAGAGACCCAGTACTTC,TRBV7-8,TRBJ2-5,13,NA,TRBD1
CAWSAGTSGAYYEQYF,TGTGCCTGGAGTGCCGGGACTAGCGGGGCTTACTACGAGCAGTACTTC,TRBV30,TRBJ2-7,16,once,TRBD2
CASSFRGLSYEQYF,TGTGCCAGCAGTTTTAGGGGGCTTTCCTACGAGCAGTACTTC,TRBV28,TRBJ2-7,14,once,TRBD1
CASSYQSLAGGPGQFF,TGCGCCAGCAGCTACCAATCACTAGCGGGGGGGCCCGGGCAGTTCTTC,TRBV5-1,TRBJ2-1,16,NA,TRBD2
CASSSREDSPLHF,TGTGCCAGCAGCTCCAGGGAAGATTCACCCCTCCACTTT,TRBV7-6,TRBJ1-6,13,NA,NA
CASSPRGQGADEQYF,TGTGCCAGCTCACCGCGGGGACAGGGGGCGGACGAGCAGTACTTC,TRBV18,TRBJ2-7,15,NA,TRBD1
CAISGRQELNYGYTF,TGTGCCATCAGTGGTCGACAGGAACTTAACTATGGCTACACCTTC,TRBV10-3,TRBJ1-2,15,few,NA
CASSLGTSPGGYTF,TGTGCCAGCAGCTTAGGAACATCCCCAGGTGGCTACACCTTC,TRBV7-9,TRBJ1-2,14,NA,NA
CASSQDRRGTEAFF,TGTGCCAGCTCACAGGACAGGCGGGGCACTGAAGCTTTCTTT,TRBV18,TRBJ1-1,14,NA,TRBD1
CAWSSQNSPLHF,TGTGCCTGGAGTTCCCAGAATTCACCCCTCCACTTT,TRBV30,TRBJ1-6,12,NA,NA
CASSLPPNEQYF,TGTGCCAGCAGTTTACCCCCTAACGAGCAGTACTTC,TRBV27,TRBJ2-7,12,NA,NA
CASSLDGRGNQPQHF,TGTGCCAGCAGCTTGGACGGGAGGGGCAATCAGCCCCAGCATTTT,TRBV5-6,TRBJ1-5,15,NA,NA
CASTGGIHGGELFF,TGTGCCAGCACAGGGGGCATACACGGCGGGGAGCTGTTTTTT,TRBV6-5,TRBJ2-2,14,NA,TRBD1
CASSLGTGRTDTQYF,TGTGCCAGCAGCTTAGGGACAGGTCGCACAGATACGCAGTATTTT,TRBV7-2,TRBJ2-3,15,NA,TRBD1
CASSLQGGINEQFF,TGCGCCAGCAGCCTGCAAGGGGGTATCAATGAGCAGTTCTTC,TRBV4-3,TRBJ2-1,14,NA,NA
CASSTRQGAAPYSGNTIYF,TGTGCCAGTAGTACCCGTCAGGGTGCGGCTCCTTACTCTGGAAACACCATATATTTT,TRBV19,TRBJ1-3,19,NA,NA
CASSQSARENTEAFF,TGCGCCAGCAGTCAATCGGCCAGGGAGAACACTGAAGCTTTCTTT,TRBV23-1,TRBJ1-1,15,NA,NA
CASSPPTGAYGNTEAFF,TGTGCCAGCTCACCACCGACAGGGGCCTATGGGAACACTGAAGCTTTCTTT,TRBV18,TRBJ1-1,17,NA,TRBD1
CASSEGVTSGLGETQYF,TGTGCCAGCTCCGAGGGAGTGACTAGCGGACTGGGGGAGACCCAGTACTTC,TRBV4-2,TRBJ2-5,17,NA,TRBD2
CASLPPVGPNYGYTF,TGTGCCAGCCTACCCCCCGTGGGGCCTAACTATGGCTACACCTTC,TRBV28,TRBJ1-2,15,few,NA
CASNTGGDGYTF,TGTGCCAGCAACACAGGGGGAGATGGCTACACCTTC,TRBV6-5,TRBJ1-2,12,NA,TRBD1
CASSGGIGGYTF,TGTGCCAGCAGTGGGGGGATCGGGGGCTACACCTTC,TRBV12-3/TRBV12-4,TRBJ1-2,12,NA,NA
CASITGTTSNQPQHF,TGTGCCAGCATTACCGGGACAACTAGCAATCAGCCCCAGCATTTT,TRBV6-5,TRBJ1-5,15,few,NA
CASSLIAGMTGELFF,TGCGCCAGCAGCTTGATCGCAGGGATGACCGGGGAGCTGTTTTTT,TRBV5-1,TRBJ2-2,15,NA,NA
CASSLARQIAYEQYF,TGTGCCAGCAGCTTAGCGCGACAGATCGCTTACGAGCAGTACTTC,TRBV7-2,TRBJ2-7,15,NA,NA
CASSLWRDQPQHF,TGTGCCAGCAGCTTATGGAGGGATCAGCCCCAGCATTTT,TRBV7-2,TRBJ1-5,13,NA,NA